A selection of T cell receptor beta chains follows, all from one sample in a study of read filtering for tumor transcriptome and immune sequencing. MiXCR was run by TCRdb on the reads, yielding one entry per CDR3 protein. Among around 65,000 distinct CDR3 sequences, 15% to 20% were seen once, and the ten largest hold about a tenth. Sequencing used a population of CD138-negative cells sorted from bone marrow. These receptors were collected from a donor over 35 with multiple myeloma. Each CDR3 is given with its conserved first and last residue. A D gene is named only where the DNA matches it firmly. Clone size appears in some rows only: once, few, many, or a class for an expanded clone.

d_gene,abundance,j_gene,v_gene,len,CDR3aa,CDR3nt
NA,NA,TRBJ2-5,TRBV2,11,CASSDSETQYF,TGTGCCAGCAGTGATTCGGAGACCCAGTACTTC
TRBD2,many,TRBJ2-5,TRBV7-9,14,CASTSGGPQETQYF,TGTGCCAGCACCAGCGGGGGGCCCCAAGAGACCCAGTACTTC
NA,many,TRBJ2-5,TRBV7-9,14,CASSPAGYQETQYF,TGTGCCAGCAGCCCGGCGGGCTACCAAGAGACCCAGTACTTC
NA,NA,TRBJ1-6,TRBV7-2,16,CASSLSLGTNNSPLHF,TGTGCCAGCAGCTTATCTCTGGGAACTAATAATTCACCCCTCCACTTT
TRBD2,many,TRBJ2-3,TRBV4-1,15,CASSQEGLAGDTQYF,TGCGCCAGCAGCCAAGAGGGACTAGCGGGAGATACGCAGTATTTT
NA,many,TRBJ1-1,TRBV5-1,17,CASSSQPHGTANTEAFF,TGCGCCAGCAGCTCACAACCCCACGGGACGGCGAACACTGAAGCTTTCTTT
TRBD2,many,TRBJ2-7,TRBV27,12,CASSRGGREQYF,TGTGCCAGCAGTCGGGGGGGGAGGGAGCAGTACTTC
NA,many,TRBJ2-1,TRBV11-2,13,CASSFGVYNEQFF,TGTGCCAGCAGCTTTGGCGTTTACAATGAGCAGTTCTTC
TRBD1,few,TRBJ1-1,TRBV19,14,CASSSQGENTEAFF,TGTGCCAGTAGTTCACAGGGGGAAAACACTGAAGCTTTCTTT
TRBD1,NA,TRBJ2-5,TRBV2,14,CASRGTGNQETQYF,TGTGCCAGCAGGGGGACAGGTAACCAAGAGACCCAGTACTTC
NA,many,TRBJ2-1,TRBV20-1,14,CSASNGNSYNEQFF,TGCAGTGCTAGTAACGGTAACTCCTACAATGAGCAGTTCTTC
TRBD2,many,TRBJ2-1,TRBV7-2,17,CASSLSVAGGSFNEQFF,TGTGCCAGCAGCTTGTCCGTAGCGGGAGGATCCTTCAATGAGCAGTTCTTC
NA,many,TRBJ1-1,TRBV7-6,13,CASSLAGYTEAFF,TGTGCCAGCAGCTTAGCGGGCTACACTGAAGCTTTCTTT
TRBD1,many,TRBJ2-1,TRBV28,17,CASSPADRSGSYNGQFF,TGTGCCAGCAGTCCGGCGGACAGGTCGGGCTCCTACAATGGGCAGTTCTTC
TRBD2,many,TRBJ2-1,TRBV4-1,14,CASSPGLGNNEQFF,TGTGCCAGCAGCCCGGGACTAGGGAACAATGAGCAGTTCTTC
NA,many,TRBJ2-2,TRBV28,12,CASSFLTRELFF,TGTGCCAGCAGTTTTCTGACCAGGGAGCTGTTTTTT
NA,many,TRBJ2-2,TRBV7-3,14,CASSLRPRSGELFF,TGTGCCAGCAGCTTACGTCCCAGATCCGGGGAGCTGTTTTTT
TRBD2,many,TRBJ2-7,TRBV28,13,CASGAGGPYEQYF,TGTGCCAGCGGAGCGGGAGGTCCCTACGAGCAGTACTTC
NA,NA,TRBJ2-2,TRBV10-2,11,CASSHTGELLF,TGCGCCAGCAGTCATACCGGGGAGCTGCTTTTT
NA,many,TRBJ2-3,TRBV24-1,12,CATSDSVNTQYF,TGTGCCACCAGTGATTCAGTAAATACGCAGTATTTT
TRBD2,many,TRBJ2-5,TRBV20-1,17,CSADRGGTSTLGETQYF,TGCAGTGCCGATAGGGGGGGGACTAGCACCCTAGGAGAGACCCAGTACTTC
TRBD1,many,TRBJ1-2,TRBV4-1,14,CASSQGQGARGYTF,TGCGCCAGCAGCCAGGGACAGGGGGCGCGCGGCTACACCTTC
TRBD1,few,TRBJ1-1,TRBV5-1,15,CASRRDRPGGTEAFF,TGCGCCAGCAGAAGGGACAGGCCGGGAGGGACTGAAGCTTTCTTT
NA,NA,TRBJ2-7,TRBV15,14,CATSRDRGRYDQYF,TGTGCCACCAGCAGAGACAGGGGGAGGTACGATCAGTACTTC